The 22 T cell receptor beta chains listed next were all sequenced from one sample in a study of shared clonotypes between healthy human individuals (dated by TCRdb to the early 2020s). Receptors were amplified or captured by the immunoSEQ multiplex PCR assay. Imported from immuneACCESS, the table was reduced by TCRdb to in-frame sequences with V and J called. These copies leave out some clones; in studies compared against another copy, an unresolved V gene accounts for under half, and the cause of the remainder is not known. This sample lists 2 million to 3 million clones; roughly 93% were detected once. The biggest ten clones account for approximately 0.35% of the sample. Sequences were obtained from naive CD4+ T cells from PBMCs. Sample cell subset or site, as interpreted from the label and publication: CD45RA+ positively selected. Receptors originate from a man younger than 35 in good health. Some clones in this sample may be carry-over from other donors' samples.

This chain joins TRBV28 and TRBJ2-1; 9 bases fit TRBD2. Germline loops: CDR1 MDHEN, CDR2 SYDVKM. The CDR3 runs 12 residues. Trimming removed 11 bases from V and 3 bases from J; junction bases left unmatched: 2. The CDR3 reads CASTSGYNEQFF. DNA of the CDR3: TGTGCCTCGACTAGCGGCTACAATGAGCAGTTCTTC.

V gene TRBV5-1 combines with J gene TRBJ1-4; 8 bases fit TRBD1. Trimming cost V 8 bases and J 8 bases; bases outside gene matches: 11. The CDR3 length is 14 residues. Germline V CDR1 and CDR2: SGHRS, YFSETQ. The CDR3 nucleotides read TGCGCCAGTCGGGCCGGGACAGGAAGAGAAAAACTGTTTTTT. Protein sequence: CASRAGTGREKLFF.

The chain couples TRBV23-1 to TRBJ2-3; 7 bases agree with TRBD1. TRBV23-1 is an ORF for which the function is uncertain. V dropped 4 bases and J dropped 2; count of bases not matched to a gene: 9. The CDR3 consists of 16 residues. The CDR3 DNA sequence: TGCGCCAGCAGTCCCACGGGACAGTTTTACACAGATACGCAGTATTTT. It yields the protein CASSPTGQFYTDTQYF.

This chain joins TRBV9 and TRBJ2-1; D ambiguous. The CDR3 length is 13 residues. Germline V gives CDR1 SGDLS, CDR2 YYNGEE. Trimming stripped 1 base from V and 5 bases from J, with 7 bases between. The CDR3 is CASSVTRNNEQFF. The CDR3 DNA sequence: TGTGCCAGCAGCGTAACTCGGAACAATGAGCAGTTCTTC.

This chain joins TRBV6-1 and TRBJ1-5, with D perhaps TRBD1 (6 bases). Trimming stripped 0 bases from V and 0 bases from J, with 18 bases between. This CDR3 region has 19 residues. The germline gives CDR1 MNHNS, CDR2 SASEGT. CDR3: CASSEAKVRGPNSNQPQHF. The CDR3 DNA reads TGTGCCAGCAGTGAAGCGAAGGTCAGGGGACCTAATAGCAATCAGCCCCAGCATTTT.

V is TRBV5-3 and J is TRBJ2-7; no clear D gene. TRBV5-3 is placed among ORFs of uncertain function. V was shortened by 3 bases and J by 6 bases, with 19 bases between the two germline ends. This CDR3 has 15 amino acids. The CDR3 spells CARSSEFTSPGEQYF. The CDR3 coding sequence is TGTGCCAGAAGCTCGGAGTTCACCTCTCCGGGCGAGCAGTACTTC.

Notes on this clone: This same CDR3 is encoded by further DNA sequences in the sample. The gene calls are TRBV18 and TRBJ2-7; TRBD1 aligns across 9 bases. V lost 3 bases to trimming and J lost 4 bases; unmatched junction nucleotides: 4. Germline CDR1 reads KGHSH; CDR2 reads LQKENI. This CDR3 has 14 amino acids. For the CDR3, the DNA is TGTGCCAGCTCACCGCGGGACAGGGTTTACGAGCAGTACTTC. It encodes CASSPRDRVYEQYF.

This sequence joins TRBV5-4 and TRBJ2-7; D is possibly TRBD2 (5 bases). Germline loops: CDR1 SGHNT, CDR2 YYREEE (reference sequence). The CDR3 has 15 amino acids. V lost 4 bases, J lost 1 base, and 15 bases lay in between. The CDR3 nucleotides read TGTGCCAGCAGCGCCGGCCCCAGAGGGTCCTACGAGCAGTACTTC. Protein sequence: CASSAGPRGSYEQYF.

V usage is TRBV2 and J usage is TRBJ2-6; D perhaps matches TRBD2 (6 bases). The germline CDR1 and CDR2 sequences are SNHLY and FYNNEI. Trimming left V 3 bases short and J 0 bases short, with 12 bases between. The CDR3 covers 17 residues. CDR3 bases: TGTGCCAGCAGTGACGGGCGGAGGGTCTCTGGGGCCAACGTCCTGACTTTC. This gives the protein CASSDGRRVSGANVLTF.

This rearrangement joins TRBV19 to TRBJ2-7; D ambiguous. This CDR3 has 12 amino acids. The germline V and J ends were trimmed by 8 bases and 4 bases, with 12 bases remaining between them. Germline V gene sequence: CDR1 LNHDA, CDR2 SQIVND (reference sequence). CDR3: CASPEPPYEQYF. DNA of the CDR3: TGTGCCAGTCCGGAGCCGCCGTACGAGCAGTACTTC.

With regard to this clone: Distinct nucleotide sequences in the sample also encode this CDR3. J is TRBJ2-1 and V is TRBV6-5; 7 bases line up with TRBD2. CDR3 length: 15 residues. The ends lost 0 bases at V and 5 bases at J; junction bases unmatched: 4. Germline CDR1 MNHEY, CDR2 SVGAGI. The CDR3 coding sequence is TGTGCCAGCAGTTACTCGAGACTAGCCCACAATGAGCAGTTCTTC. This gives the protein CASSYSRLAHNEQFF.

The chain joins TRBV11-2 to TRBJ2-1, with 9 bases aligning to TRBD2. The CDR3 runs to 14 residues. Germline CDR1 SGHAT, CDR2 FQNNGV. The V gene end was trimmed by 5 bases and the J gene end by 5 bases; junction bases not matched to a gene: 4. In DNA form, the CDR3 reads TGTGCCAGCAGCCCGTGGACTAGCGACAATGAGCAGTTCTTC. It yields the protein CASSPWTSDNEQFF.

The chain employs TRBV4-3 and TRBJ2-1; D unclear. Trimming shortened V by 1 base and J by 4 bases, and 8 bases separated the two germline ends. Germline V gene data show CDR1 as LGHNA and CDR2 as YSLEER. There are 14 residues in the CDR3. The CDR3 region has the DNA TGCGCCAGCAGCCAAGTCCTACTTTACAATGAGCAGTTCTTC. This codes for CASSQVLLYNEQFF.

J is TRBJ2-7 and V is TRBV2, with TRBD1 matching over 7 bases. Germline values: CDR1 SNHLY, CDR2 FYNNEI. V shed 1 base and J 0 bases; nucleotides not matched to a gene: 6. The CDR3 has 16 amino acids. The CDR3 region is CASSEGWTGSSYEQYF. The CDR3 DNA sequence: TGTGCCAGCAGTGAAGGATGGACAGGAAGCTCCTACGAGCAGTACTTC.

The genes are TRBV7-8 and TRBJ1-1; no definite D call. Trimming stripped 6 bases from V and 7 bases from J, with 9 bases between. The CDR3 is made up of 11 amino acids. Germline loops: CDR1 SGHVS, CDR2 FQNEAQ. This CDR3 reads CASRRQREAFF. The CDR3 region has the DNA TGTGCCAGCAGGCGGCAGCGTGAAGCTTTCTTT.

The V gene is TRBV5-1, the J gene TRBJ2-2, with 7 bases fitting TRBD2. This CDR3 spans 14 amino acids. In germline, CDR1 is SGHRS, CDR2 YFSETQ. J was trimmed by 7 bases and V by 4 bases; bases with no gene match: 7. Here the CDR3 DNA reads TGCGCCAGCAGCGCCGGCGGGGGTCACGGGGAGCTGTTTTTT. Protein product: CASSAGGGHGELFF. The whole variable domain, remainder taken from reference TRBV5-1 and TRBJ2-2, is KAGVTQTPRYLIKTRGQQVTLSCSPISGHRSVSWYQQTPGQGLQFLFEYFSETQRNKGNFPGRFSGRQFSNSRSEMNVSTLELGDSALYLCASSAGGGHGELFFGEGSRLTVL.

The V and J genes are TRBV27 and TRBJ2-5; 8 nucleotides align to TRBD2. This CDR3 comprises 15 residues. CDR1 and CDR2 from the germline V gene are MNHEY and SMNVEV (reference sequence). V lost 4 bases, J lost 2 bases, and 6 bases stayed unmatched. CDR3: CASSSGGERQETQYF. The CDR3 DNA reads TGTGCCAGCAGTTCGGGAGGGGAACGACAAGAGACCCAGTACTTC.

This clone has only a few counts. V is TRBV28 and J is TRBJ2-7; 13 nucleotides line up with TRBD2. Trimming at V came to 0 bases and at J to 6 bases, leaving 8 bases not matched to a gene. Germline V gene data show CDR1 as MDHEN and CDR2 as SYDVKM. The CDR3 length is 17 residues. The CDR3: CASSLWELAGGPGEQYF. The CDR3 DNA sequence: TGTGCCAGCAGTTTATGGGAACTAGCGGGGGGGCCCGGCGAGCAGTACTTC.

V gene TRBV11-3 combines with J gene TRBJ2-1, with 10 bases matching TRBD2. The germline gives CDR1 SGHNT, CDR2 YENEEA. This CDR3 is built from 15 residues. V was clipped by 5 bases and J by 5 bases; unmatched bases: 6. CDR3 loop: CASSRGTSENNEQFF. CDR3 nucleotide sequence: TGTGCCAGCAGCCGGGGGACTAGCGAAAACAATGAGCAGTTCTTC.

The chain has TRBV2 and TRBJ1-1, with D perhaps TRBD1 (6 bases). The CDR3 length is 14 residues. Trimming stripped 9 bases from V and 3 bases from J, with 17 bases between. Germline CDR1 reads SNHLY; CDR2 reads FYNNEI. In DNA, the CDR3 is TGTGCCAGTGGGGGCAGTCCATTTGACACTGAAGCTTTCTTT. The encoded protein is CASGGSPFDTEAFF.

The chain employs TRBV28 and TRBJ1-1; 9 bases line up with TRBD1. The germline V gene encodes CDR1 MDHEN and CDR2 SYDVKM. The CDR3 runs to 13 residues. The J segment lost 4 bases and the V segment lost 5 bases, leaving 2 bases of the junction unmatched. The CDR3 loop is CASSMTGGTEAFF. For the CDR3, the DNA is TGTGCCAGCAGTATGACAGGGGGCACTGAAGCTTTCTTT. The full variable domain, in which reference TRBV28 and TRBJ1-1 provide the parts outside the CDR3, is DVKVTQSSRYLVKRTGEKVFLECVQDMDHENMFWYRQDPGLGLRLIYFSYDVKMKEKGDIPEGYSVSREKKERFSLILESASTNQTSMYLCASSMTGGTEAFFGQGTRLTVV.

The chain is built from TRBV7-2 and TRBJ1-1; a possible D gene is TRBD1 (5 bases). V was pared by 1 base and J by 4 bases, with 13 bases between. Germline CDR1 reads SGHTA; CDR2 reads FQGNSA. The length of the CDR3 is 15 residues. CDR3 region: CASSLDRRAGTEAFF. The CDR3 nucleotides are TGTGCCAGCAGCTTAGATCGCAGGGCGGGCACTGAAGCTTTCTTT.